Detailed here is one T cell receptor (beta chain). This record belongs to a study of blood T cell repertoires in COVID-19. About the study: Some COVID-19 samples were acute and others convalescent; all came from the United States, Italy and Spain. Nucleic acid was either cDNA or gDNA, and it came from T cells, B-cell-depleted T cells, or PBMCs.

As originally analysed: From reference gene primer amplification, estimates of nucleated cell counts were derived. Clones were read by immunoSEQ multiplex PCR, and TCRdb kept only the in-frame ones, dropping some. V and J calls and clone size are those listed in that table; D and trimming were worked out from the DNA. The sample holds approximately 270,000 clones; more than 85% are singletons and the top ten take roughly 0.8%. The length of the CDR3 is 13 residues. Germline CDR1 SGHNT, CDR2 YYREEE (reference sequence). The V segment lost 4 bases and the J segment 2 bases; nucleotides outside the gene matches: 3.

Sequencing used peripheral blood. The TCR originated in a young man with acute or convalescent COVID-19. V usage is TRBV5-4 and J usage is TRBJ2-7; 7 nucleotides align to TRBD2. The CDR3 DNA reads TGTGCCAGCAGCAAGCGGGACCCCTACGAGCAGTACTTC. As protein: CASSKRDPYEQYF.